A selection of T cell receptor beta chains follows, all from one sample in a study of blood T cell repertoires in COVID-19. Repertoires were generated with immunoSEQ multiplex PCR, while TCRdb's copy carries only in-frame clones and drops some. The table lists around 130,000 clones, approximately 84% of them singletons, with about 1.5% in the top ten. Sequenced sample: peripheral blood. Every receptor here comes from a man between 60 and 70 years old with acute or convalescent COVID-19. The CDR3 runs from the conserved cysteine through the conserved F or W. A D gene is named only where the DNA matches it firmly. Clone size is given for some rows only: seen once, a few or many times, or a class if the clone is expanded.

cdr3_nt cdr3_aa clone_size v_call d_call j_call
TGCGCCAGCAGCTTGGGGCTAACGGGGTTCTACGAGCAGTACTTC CASSLGLTGFYEQYF once TRBV5-1 . TRBJ2-7
TGCGCCAGCAGCGAGGGACTAGCAGGAACCGGGGAGCTGTTTTTT CASSEGLAGTGELFF . TRBV5-1 TRBD2 TRBJ2-2
TGTGCCAGTAGCCTAGGCAGGGCAGGGGGCGGAAACACTGAAGCTTTCTTT CASSLGRAGGGNTEAFF . TRBV19 TRBD1 TRBJ1-1
TGTGCCAGCCTCCCCGGGACAGGGATGGTTGGTGCCTACAATGAGCAGTTCTTC CASLPGTGMVGAYNEQFF . TRBV7-9 TRBD1 TRBJ2-1
TGTGCCAGCAGAATGGGGGGGGGTCCCTATAATTCACCCCTCCACTTT CASRMGGGPYNSPLHF . TRBV5-6 . TRBJ1-6
TGCGCCAGCAGCTTGCAGACAGGGTACGAGCAGTACTTC CASSLQTGYEQYF . TRBV5-1 TRBD1 TRBJ2-7
TGTGCCAGTAACAAAAGGACAGCGGAGACACTAAACACTGAAGCTTTCTTT CASNKRTAETLNTEAFF . TRBV19 . TRBJ1-1
TGCGCCAGCAGCCCCTCCGGCTACGAGCAGTACTTC CASSPSGYEQYF . TRBV5-1 . TRBJ2-7
TGCGCCAGCAGTGCCGAAAACAGGGTACATGGCTACACCTTC CASSAENRVHGYTF . TRBV5-1 . TRBJ1-2
TGTGCCAGCAGCCAAGTAAAATGGGGACAGAGCAATCAGCCCCAGCATTTT CASSQVKWGQSNQPQHF few TRBV4-2 TRBD1 TRBJ1-5
TGTGCCAGCAGCAAAGCCAGGATCTCTGGGGCCAACGTCCTGACTTTC CASSKARISGANVLTF once TRBV21-1 . TRBJ2-6
TGTGCCAGCAGACTGAGCGGGATGGGTACCGGGGAGCTGTTTTTT CASRLSGMGTGELFF . TRBV6-6 TRBD2 TRBJ2-2
TGCGCCAGTAGAAGGACAGGGGACTTCAACGAGCAGTACTTC CASRRTGDFNEQYF once TRBV5-1 TRBD1 TRBJ2-7
TGTGCCACCAGCAGACCCGACAGCCACTATGGCTACACCTTC CATSRPDSHYGYTF once TRBV15 . TRBJ1-2
TGTGCCAGCAGTCTTGAACCAAGAGGGCTGCCTGGAAACACCATATATTTT CASSLEPRGLPGNTIYF . TRBV27 . TRBJ1-3
TGTGCCTGGAGTCGGCCAGGGGGCGCGAGAGGTAATCAGCCCCAGCATTTT CAWSRPGGARGNQPQHF few TRBV30 TRBD1 TRBJ1-5
TGTGCCAGCAGCCAAGATACTAGCGGGAGAGTCAAGTTCTTC CASSQDTSGRVKFF . TRBV3-1/TRBV3-2 TRBD2 TRBJ2-1
TGTGCCAGCAGTTTGGGGGGACAGGGGGCAGAAAAACTGTTTTTT CASSLGGQGAEKLFF . TRBV28 TRBD1 TRBJ1-4
TGTGCCAGCAGCCCTGGACTCATTTCGGGAGCTTTCTTT CASSPGLISGAFF . TRBV7-8 . TRBJ1-1
TGTGCCAGCAGGATACCAGGGGGCGCCAGGGGCTACACCTTC CASRIPGGARGYTF . TRBV28 TRBD1 TRBJ1-2
TGTGCCAGCAGCGTCTCGCGGGTCATGAACACTGAAGCTTTCTTT CASSVSRVMNTEAFF . TRBV7-9 . TRBJ1-1
TGTGCCAGCTCACCACCCAACCAGTCGTGGGGCTACACCTTC CASSPPNQSWGYTF . TRBV18 . TRBJ1-2
TGTGCCAGCAGCGCCCAGACAGGGCGGGACTATGGCTACACCTTC CASSAQTGRDYGYTF . TRBV9 TRBD1 TRBJ1-2
TGTGCCATCAGCGGACTAGCGGGTAATGAGCAGTTCTTC CAISGLAGNEQFF few TRBV10-3 TRBD2 TRBJ2-1
TGTGCCTGGCACAGGGAATACGAGCAGTACTTC CAWHREYEQYF . TRBV30 . TRBJ2-7
TGCGCCAGCAGTGAGAATAGACTAGCGGGAGGGCCAACTTGGGGCAATGAGCAGTTCTTC CASSENRLAGGPTWGNEQFF . TRBV10-1 TRBD2 TRBJ2-1
TGTGCCAGCAGCGTAGGACAGGGGGCGAAGACTGAAGCTTTCTTT CASSVGQGAKTEAFF . TRBV9 TRBD1 TRBJ1-1
TGTGCCACCAGCAGAGGCGGGGGAATCCCCGAGCAGTACTTC CATSRGGGIPEQYF once TRBV15 TRBD2 TRBJ2-7